The present TCR beta chain was sequenced within a study of blood T cell repertoires in COVID-19. Study-level information: Whether acute or convalescent, the COVID-19 samples came from the United States, Italy and Spain. The cDNA or gDNA used as material had been derived from T cells, B-cell-depleted T cells, or PBMCs.

Participants spanned ages about 18 to 89 years and resided in 24 US areas. Participants' reported clinical history set cohort assignment. Sequencing used immunoSEQ multiplex PCR; TCRdb keeps in-frame clones, though not all of them. This table holds around 300,000 clones, nearly 90% found once. V was pared by 4 bases and J by 4 bases, with 10 bases of the junction left unmatched. The CDR3 consists of 15 residues. CDR1 SGHTA and CDR2 FQGNSA come from the germline V gene. Material for sequencing was PBMCs or T cells enriched from blood (not recorded which). The clonotype originates from an older woman who had recovered from COVID-19. J is TRBJ2-7 and V is TRBV7-2; 7 bases fit TRBD1. The chain's CDR3 is CASSYQGGARYEQYF. CDR3 nucleotide sequence: TGTGCCAGCAGCTACCAAGGGGGCGCAAGATACGAGCAGTACTTC.